This T cell receptor beta chain was observed in a study of cytomegalovirus exposure and HLA in healthy donors. Points from the study as a whole: In vitro assays verified that three CMV-associated chains recognized CMV antigens specifically.

With respect to this clone: Its antigen remains unknown.

TCRdb keeps only in-frame clones here, not all; method: immunoSEQ multiplex PCR. The sample consists of roughly 60,000 clones, 91% of them appearing once. Germline CDR1 and CDR2: SEHNR and FQNEAQ (reference sequence). CDR3 length: 17 amino acids. V lost 5 bases and J 3 bases, leaving 19 bases between the germline ends. The clonotype was recovered from a woman aged 25-40 years in good health and CMV-seronegative. The specimen sequenced was PBMCs. This chain joins TRBV7-9 and TRBJ2-2; D gene ambiguous. The CDR3 region is CASSPRWARLDTGELFF. CDR3 DNA sequence: TGTGCCAGCAGCCCAAGGTGGGCAAGATTAGACACCGGGGAGCTGTTTTTT.